The 20 T cell receptor beta chains in this list originate from one sample, sequenced in a study of cytomegalovirus exposure and HLA in healthy donors. The PCR ran on 60 Vbeta and 13 Jbeta primers. Sequenced by immunoSEQ multiplex PCR; TCRdb stores in-frame clones only, minus some. Recorded here are tens of thousands of clones; the top ten clones represent approximately 1.4%. The sample was PBMCs. These receptors all stem from a woman aged 55 to 70 in good health and CMV-seronegative.

The J gene is TRBJ2-1, the V gene TRBV9; 8 bases match TRBD2. Germline-derived CDR1 and CDR2 are SGDLS and YYNGEE. CDR3 size: 17 residues. Unmatched junction bases numbered 9, after V lost 4 bases and J lost 0 bases. The CDR3, as DNA: TGTGCCAGCAGCCCAGAACTAGCGGCTAGCTCCTACAATGAGCAGTTCTTC. Translating it yields CASSPELAASSYNEQFF.

The rearrangement joins TRBV4-1 to TRBJ2-7; TRBD1 matches at 9 bases. CDR3 length: 14 residues. Looked up from germline, CDR1 is MGHRA and CDR2 is YSYEKL. V shed 4 bases and J 7 bases; nucleotides not matched to a gene: 8. Here the CDR3 reads CASSPGTGFLEQYF. For the CDR3, the DNA is TGCGCCAGCAGCCCCGGGACAGGGTTCTTGGAGCAGTACTTC.

The V call is TRBV6-5, the J call TRBJ1-5; 8 positions match TRBD1. Germline values: CDR1 MNHEY, CDR2 SVGAGI. The V gene end was trimmed by 5 bases and the J gene end by 4 bases; junction bases not matched to a gene: 4. The CDR3 extends over 14 amino acids. CDR3 sequence reads: CASSGDRLNQPQHF. CDR3 in DNA: TGTGCCAGCAGTGGGGACAGGTTGAATCAGCCCCAGCATTTT.

In regard to this clone: Relative to the germline gene, one junction end is altered; a read error may explain this. V and J are TRBV28 and TRBJ1-1; D gene unclear. CDR1 is MDHEN and CDR2 is SYDVKM in the germline V gene. The CDR3 contains 14 residues. The CDR3 spells CASSSETMNTEAFF. For the CDR3, the DNA is TGCGCCAGCAGTTCCGAGACAATGAACACTGAAGCTTTCTTT.

The chain employs TRBV21-1 and TRBJ1-2; the DNA was not compared with TRBD1, the D call given in the table. TRBV21-1 is labeled a pseudogene. The CDR3 contains 17 residues. The CDR3 DNA reads TGTGCCAGCAGCGCACGAACAGGATTTCGACATAACTATGGCTACACCTTC. Its protein is CASSARTGFRHNYGYTF.

Here the CDR3 DNA reads TGTGCCAGCACCGGGACTAGCGGGAGTTTAGGGGATGAGCAGTTCTTC. Translating it yields CASTGTSGSLGDEQFF. The chain has TRBV7-8 and TRBJ2-1; 14 nucleotides align to TRBD2. CDR1 is SGHVS and CDR2 is FQNEAQ in the germline V gene. After removal of 7 bases from V and 8 bases from J, the junction contained 10 bases not matched to a gene. The CDR3 has 16 amino acids.

The chain is built from TRBV7-9 and TRBJ2-5, with unresolved D. Looked up from germline, CDR1 is SEHNR and CDR2 is FQNEAQ (reference sequence). The CDR3 length is 15 residues. The V gene lost 1 base and the J gene lost 1 base, with 10 bases spanning the gap. CDR3 nucleotide sequence: TGTGCCAGCAGCTTAGGGCTCCTTGTCCAAGAGACCCAGTACTTC. This sequence encodes CASSLGLLVQETQYF.

The gene calls are TRBV18 and TRBJ1-1; D unresolved. This CDR3 comprises 13 residues. The germline V and J ends were trimmed by 1 base and 3 bases, with 6 bases remaining between them. The germline gives CDR1 KGHSH, CDR2 LQKENI. CDR3 in amino acids: CASSPLQDTEAFF. Here the CDR3 DNA reads TGTGCCAGCTCACCACTTCAGGACACTGAAGCTTTCTTT.

Comments on this clone: The same CDR3 can be traced to other DNA sequences in this sample. The V gene is TRBV6-6, the J gene TRBJ2-5, with D possibly being TRBD2 (5 bases). The CDR3 loop spans 12 amino acids. Deletions cut 5 bases from V and 6 bases from J, with 10 bases between. CDR1 MNHNY and CDR2 SVGAGI come from the germline V gene (reference sequence). This CDR3 is CASSLAPKTQYF. The CDR3 bases are TGTGCCAGCAGTCTAGCTCCGAAGACCCAGTACTTC.

The rearrangement uses TRBV7-8 and TRBJ2-5, with 11 positions matching TRBD2. CDR3 length: 21 residues. J gave up 3 bases and V 5 bases, and 23 bases lay outside the gene matches. Germline V CDR1 and CDR2: SGHVS, FQNEAQ. The CDR3, as DNA: TGTGCCAGCAGCCCCGCCCCCCGGACAGGGCTAGCGGGAGGACAGGAAGAGACCCAGTACTTC. Protein: CASSPAPRTGLAGGQEETQYF. Full variable domain (outside the CDR3, taken from reference TRBV7-8 and TRBJ2-5): GAGVSQSPRYKVAKRGQDVALRCDPISGHVSLFWYQQALGQGPEFLTYFQNEAQLDKSGLPSDRFFAERPEGSVSTLKIQRTQQEDSAVYLCASSPAPRTGLAGGQEETQYFGPGTRLLVL.

This chain connects TRBV7-9 to TRBJ2-7, with TRBD2 matching 8 bases. CDR3 length: 13 residues. J gave up 6 bases and V 5 bases, and 6 bases lay outside the gene matches. Germline CDR1 and CDR2: SEHNR and FQNEAQ (reference sequence). The CDR3 sequence: CASSGGAGGEQYF. In nucleotides, the CDR3 is TGTGCCAGCAGCGGGGGCGCGGGAGGCGAGCAGTACTTC.

This rearrangement joins TRBV6-5 to TRBJ1-1; D might be TRBD1 (6 bases). In germline, CDR1 is MNHEY, CDR2 SVGAGI. Trimming shortened V by 8 bases and J by 5 bases, and 15 bases separated the two germline ends. CDR3 size: 13 residues. In DNA, the CDR3 is TGTGCCAGCTCAGACAGGTTGGGAACTGAAGCTTTCTTT. Translating gives CASSDRLGTEAFF.

The chain has TRBV5-4 and TRBJ1-1, with TRBD1 matching over 8 bases. V was pared by 4 bases and J by 5 bases, with 13 bases of the junction left unmatched. Germline V CDR1 and CDR2: SGHNT, YYREEE (reference sequence). CDR3 length equals 16 residues. The chain's CDR3 is CASSPDRVGDDTEAFF. The CDR3 DNA follows: TGTGCCAGCAGCCCGGACAGGGTGGGTGATGATACTGAAGCTTTCTTT.

The chain is built from TRBV4-3 and TRBJ2-2; tentative D call: TRBD1 (6 bases). Germline values: CDR1 LGHNA, CDR2 YSLEER. This CDR3 comprises 14 residues. The V end was cut by 0 bases, the J end by 5 bases, with 7 bases between. The CDR3 sequence: CASSQERGTGELFF. Here the CDR3 DNA reads TGCGCCAGCAGCCAAGAAAGGGGGACCGGGGAGCTGTTTTTT.

V and J are TRBV7-3 and TRBJ2-2; 8 nucleotides agree with TRBD1. Germline V gene sequence: CDR1 SGHTA, CDR2 FQGTGA. This CDR3 region has 15 residues. V gave up 5 bases and J gave up 1 base; unmatched junction bases: 3. The CDR3: CASSVGTGNTGELFF. CDR3 DNA: TGTGCCAGCAGCGTCGGGACAGGGAACACCGGGGAGCTGTTTTTT. The variable domain in full, completed from reference TRBV7-3 and TRBJ2-2, reads GAGVSQTPSNKVTEKGKYVELRCDPISGHTALYWYRQSLGQGPEFLIYFQGTGAADDSGLPNDRFFAVRPEGSVSTLKIQRTERGDSAVYLCASSVGTGNTGELFFGEGSRLTVL.

The J gene is TRBJ1-5, the V gene TRBV6-5, with 7 bases that match TRBD1. In germline, CDR1 is MNHEY, CDR2 SVGAGI. With 0 bases clipped from V and 6 bases from J, the junction kept 5 bases outside the gene matches. The CDR3 totals 15 residues. The CDR3, as DNA: TGTGCCAGCAGTTACTCGTACAGGGGCGGTCAGCCCCAGCATTTT. Translated: CASSYSYRGGQPQHF.

This chain uses TRBV6-5 with TRBJ1-5, with D possibly TRBD1 on 5 matching bases. Per the germline V gene, CDR1 is MNHEY and CDR2 is SVGAGI. Trimming took off 0 bases at V and 7 bases at J, with 10 bases between the two ends. CDR3 length: 14 amino acids. The CDR3 protein is CASSYSGGGQPQHF. The DNA of the CDR3 is TGTGCCAGCAGTTACTCTGGGGGAGGCCAGCCCCAGCATTTT.

The V and J genes are TRBV2 and TRBJ1-2, with D possibly TRBD1 on 6 matching bases. The CDR3 runs 14 residues. The V end lost 6 bases, the J end lost 4 bases, and 15 bases lay between the germline ends. CDR1 is SNHLY, CDR2 FYNNEI, per germline. The CDR3 nucleotides are TGTGCCAGCAGAACAGGGAGATCCTTCTATGGCTACACCTTC. Protein sequence: CASRTGRSFYGYTF.

The chain has TRBV5-4 and TRBJ2-2, with a tentative D call TRBD2 (6 bases). V lost 0 bases, J lost 6 bases, and 12 bases lay in between. Germline V gene lookup returns CDR1 SGHNT and CDR2 YYREEE (reference sequence). The CDR3 is 15 amino acids. CDR3 sequence reads: CASSLAGGMAGELFF. The CDR3 DNA sequence: TGTGCCAGCAGCTTGGCCGGGGGAATGGCCGGGGAGCTGTTTTTT.

The rearrangement joins TRBV18 to TRBJ2-5, with TRBD1 as a possible D gene (6 bases). CDR1 is KGHSH, CDR2 LQKENI, per germline. Trimming removed 5 bases at V and 3 bases at J, with 10 bases between. There are 13 residues in the CDR3. The CDR3 loop reads CASSTGWKETQYF. The CDR3, as DNA: TGTGCCAGCTCAACAGGGTGGAAAGAGACCCAGTACTTC.